This T cell receptor (beta chain) was observed in a study of blood T cell repertoires in COVID-19. Study as a whole: There were acute and convalescent COVID-19 samples, and they came from the United States, Italy and Spain. Sources were T cells, B-cell-depleted T cells, or PBMCs; the material itself was cDNA or gDNA.

Original handling: From reference gene primer amplification, estimates of nucleated cell counts were derived. Clones were sequenced by immunoSEQ multiplex PCR, and TCRdb holds only the in-frame ones, with some missing. D and trimming come from the DNA, and the V and J calls and clone size come from that table. The repertoire consists of some 510,000 clones, with roughly 90% occurring once and the leading ten covering less than 2%. This CDR3 comprises 15 residues. With V trimmed by 6 bases and J by 7 bases, 8 bases remained unmatched. CDR1 is MRHNA, CDR2 SNTAGT, per germline. The age range of participants was about 18 to 95 years, with residence in under 25 US areas.

This rearrangement joins TRBV6-4 to TRBJ1-6; 8 nucleotides agree with TRBD1. The receptor's source is a woman aged 35 to 49 who had recovered from COVID-19. Sequencing was carried out using PBMCs or T cells enriched from blood (not recorded which). CDR3 residues: CASSRDRSFNSPLHF. The CDR3 DNA reads as TGTGCCAGCAGCCGGGACAGGAGCTTCAATTCACCCCTCCACTTT.